This is a list of T cell receptor beta chains from one sample in a study of cytomegalovirus exposure and HLA in healthy donors. Repertoires were generated with immunoSEQ multiplex PCR, while TCRdb's copy carries only in-frame clones and drops some. The repertoire shows 70,000 or so clones; the top ten hold approximately 5%. The sequencing input was PBMCs. The receptors derive from a man in his forties in good health and CMV-seronegative. Each CDR3 is given with its conserved first and last residue. A D gene is named only where the DNA matches it firmly.

v_call	d_call	j_call	cdr3_nt	cdr3_aa
TRBV14	TRBD1	TRBJ1-1	TGTGCCAGCAGCCAAGGACAGGGTAGCAACACTGAAGCTTTCTTT	CASSQGQGSNTEAFF
TRBV7-8	TRBD2	TRBJ2-1	TGTGCCAGCAGCCTGGGCCGGCTAGCGGGATCACTTTTCGGTTACGGTGAGCAGTTCTTC	CASSLGRLAGSLFGYGEQFF
TRBV4-3	-	TRBJ2-7	TGCGCCAGCAGCCACCGGACGGGAACCTACGAGCAGTACTTC	CASSHRTGTYEQYF
TRBV28	TRBD2	TRBJ2-7	TGTGCCAGCAGTTTATCGAGGCGGTCTAGCGGCTACGAGCAGTACTTC	CASSLSRRSSGYEQYF
TRBV28	TRBD1	TRBJ2-7	TGTGCCAGCAATTTAGGACAGGGGAGCTACGAGCAGTACTTC	CASNLGQGSYEQYF
TRBV4-1	TRBD1	TRBJ2-3	TGCGCCAGCAGCGCCCCTCCCGGGACAGGGACCCCCACTAGCACAGATACGCAGTATTTT	CASSAPPGTGTPTSTDTQYF
TRBV14	TRBD2	TRBJ2-5	TGTGCCAGCAGCCAGGGACTAGCGGGACTAGAGACCCAGTACTTC	CASSQGLAGLETQYF
TRBV6-5	-	TRBJ2-7	TGTGCCAGCAGTTACTATGGAGCTAGCGAGCAGTACTTC	CASSYYGASEQYF
TRBV30	-	TRBJ2-1	TGTGCCTGGAGTTCTCGGAATGAGCAGTTCTTC	CAWSSRNEQFF
TRBV2	-	TRBJ1-2	TGTGCCAGCGCAGGGTCTAACTATGGCTACACCTTC	CASAGSNYGYTF
TRBV6-5	TRBD2	TRBJ2-7	TGTGCCAGCAGAAACCTAGCGGGGGGCTCCTACGAGCAGTACTTC	CASRNLAGGSYEQYF
TRBV4-2	TRBD1	TRBJ2-3	TGTGCCAGCAGCCCACTGGGACAGGGGGTTTCAGATACGCAGTATTTT	CASSPLGQGVSDTQYF
TRBV6-6	-	TRBJ1-1	TGTGCCAGCAAGAACCGGGACATTACCACTGAAGCTTTCTTT	CASKNRDITTEAFF
TRBV30	-	TRBJ1-2	TGTGCTTGCACCAGGGGCCCTAAACTAAACTATGGCTACACCTTC	CACTRGPKLNYGYTF
TRBV5-1	TRBD1	TRBJ2-7	TGCGCCAGCAGCTTCGGACAGGGGGTGTCCTACGAGCAGTACTTC	CASSFGQGVSYEQYF
TRBV18	-	TRBJ1-1	TGTGCCAGCTCACCACCGTCCGTTTCGCGCGCTGAAGCTTTCTTT	CASSPPSVSRAEAFF
TRBV5-6	TRBD2	TRBJ2-5	TGTGCCAGCAGCTTGCCCTGGACTAGCGGGAGTTTGGAAGAGACCCAGTACTTC	CASSLPWTSGSLEETQYF
TRBV19	TRBD1	TRBJ2-7	TGTGCCAGTAGTATTATGAAGGGGGCCACCTACGAGCAGTACTTC	CASSIMKGATYEQYF
TRBV4-2	TRBD1	TRBJ1-4	TGTGCCAGCAGCCAAGGGGGACAGGGAGGGGAAAAACTGTTTTTT	CASSQGGQGGEKLFF
TRBV5-6	-	TRBJ1-3	TGTGCCAGCAGCCTAGCCGGGACATCTGGAAACACCATATATTTT	CASSLAGTSGNTIYF
TRBV19	TRBD1	TRBJ1-2	TGTGCCACCCGGGGACAGGGGGCTTTCGGCTGCACCTTC	CATRGQGAFGCTF
TRBV5-6	-	TRBJ1-5	TGTGCCAGCAGCTACCGGGACACTCGAAATCAGCCCCAGCATTTT	CASSYRDTRNQPQHF